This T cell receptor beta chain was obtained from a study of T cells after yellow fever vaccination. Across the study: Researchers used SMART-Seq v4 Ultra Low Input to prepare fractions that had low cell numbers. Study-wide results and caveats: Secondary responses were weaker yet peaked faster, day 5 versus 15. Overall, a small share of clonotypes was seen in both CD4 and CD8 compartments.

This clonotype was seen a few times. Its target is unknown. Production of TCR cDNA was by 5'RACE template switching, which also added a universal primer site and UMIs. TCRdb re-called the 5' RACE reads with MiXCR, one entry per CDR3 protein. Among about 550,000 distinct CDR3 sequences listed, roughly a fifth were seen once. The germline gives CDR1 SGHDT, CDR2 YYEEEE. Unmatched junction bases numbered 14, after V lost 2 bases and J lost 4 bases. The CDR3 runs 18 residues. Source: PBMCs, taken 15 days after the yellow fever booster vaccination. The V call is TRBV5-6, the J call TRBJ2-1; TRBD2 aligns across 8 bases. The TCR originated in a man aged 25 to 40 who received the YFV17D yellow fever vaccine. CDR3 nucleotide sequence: TGTGCCAGCAGCTTCCGGGGGGCTAGGTTAGCGGGGTACAATGAGCAGTTCTTC. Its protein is CASSFRGARLAGYNEQFF.